The following is a T cell receptor beta chain sequence with its context. Its target is unknown. As CD8+CD4-CCR7+CD45RA+ cells, naive CD8 T cells were sorted. This record belongs to a study of molecular identifiers for immune sequencing clone quantification. Study outcomes and limitations: Under 1% of molecules in naive cells, but over 98% of effector molecules, belonged to clones above 20 RNA copies. Highly expanded clone sizes could end up underestimated if a barcode were shared by identical TCR molecules.

Previously described methods and listed TCR primers were used for bulk TCR libraries. TCRdb itself ran the PCR reads through MiXCR, one entry per CDR3 protein. The data hold more than 250,000 distinct CDR3 sequences, with roughly a fifth observed a single time. The sequence was collected from a human donor in good health. Some libraries in this study had Jurkat cell RNA spiked in. Sequencing was carried out using naive CD8+ T cells from blood, with Jurkat cell RNA spiked in. This sample's subset: FACS-sorted CD8+CD4-CCR7+CD45RA+ naive T cells.

CDR3 nucleotide sequence: TGTGCCAGCAGCTTATGGTCTCCGGGGGCGCGGGAAAACATTCAGTACTTC. This translates into CASSLWSPGARENIQYF. V gene TRBV11-2 combines with J gene TRBJ2-4; D assignment may be TRBD1 or TRBD2 (6 bases each). This CDR3 region has 17 residues. The V gene lost 2 bases and the J gene lost 5 bases, with 19 bases spanning the gap. Germline V gene data show CDR1 as SGHAT and CDR2 as FQNNGV.